The rows below give T cell receptor beta chains drawn from one sample of a study of human T cells and chemical hapten exposure. TCRdb re-called the RACE reads through MiXCR, storing one row per CDR3 protein. Here the sample spans around 330,000 distinct CDR3 sequences, 5.5% being singletons. The sample consisted of whole blood, taken in connection with sensitization to the hapten diphenylcyclopropenone (DPC). These receptors came from a woman between 18 and 30 years old with alopecia areata. Some clones in this sample may be carry-over from other donors' samples. CDR3s include the opening cysteine and the closing phenylalanine or tryptophan. Each record gives: V gene, J gene, clone size, D gene, CDR3 DNA, CDR3 protein. The D gene is left open where the match is weak. Expanded clones get a size class; other rows say once, few or many, or leave the size out.

>TRBV25-1|TRBJ1-1|few|TRBD1
TGTGCCAGCAGTGAAATCGGGACAGGGCCTAAAGCTTTCTTT
CASSEIGTGPKAFF
>TRBV10-3|TRBJ1-1|many|-
TGTGCCATCAGTGAAGTAGGGGCGCCCACTGAAGCTTTCTTT
CAISEVGAPTEAFF
>TRBV21-1|TRBJ2-3|-|-
TGTGCCAGCAGCAAAGAGAAGCTAGCCTTCCGGAATACGCAGTATTTT
CASSKEKLAFRNTQYF
>TRBV6-2/TRBV6-3|TRBJ2-5|few|-
TGTGCCAGCAGTTATCCTGAAGAGACCCAGTACTTC
CASSYPEETQYF
>TRBV6-1|TRBJ2-2|few|-
TGTGCCAGCAGTGAACTGGGGACACTAAACACCGGGGAGCTGTTTTTT
CASSELGTLNTGELFF
>TRBV7-2|TRBJ2-1|many|-
TGTGCCAGCAGCTCTACAGGCCAGGAGCAGTTCTTC
CASSSTGQEQFF
>TRBV6-6|TRBJ1-5|few|-
TGTGCCAGCTATAGTGGGGGTAGCAATCAGCCCCAGCATTTT
CASYSGGSNQPQHF
>TRBV4-1|TRBJ2-1|many|-
TGCGCCAGCAGCCAAGATAGAGCCTACAATGAGCAGTTCTTC
CASSQDRAYNEQFF
>TRBV20-1|TRBJ1-5|-|TRBD1
TGCAGTGCTAGAGCAAACACAGGGGGCAATCAGCCCCAGCATTTT
CSARANTGGNQPQHF
>TRBV4-2|TRBJ1-5|many|-
TGTGCCAGCAGCCAAGACGGGGGGGCTTATCAGCCCCAGCATTTT
CASSQDGGAYQPQHF
>TRBV25-1|TRBJ2-7|many|TRBD1
TGTGCCAGCAGTGAAAACCCGACTAAGACAGGGAACGACGAGCAGTACTTC
CASSENPTKTGNDEQYF
>TRBV4-3|TRBJ1-4|many|-
TGCGCCAGCAGCATCCAGATGGGGCCTAATGAAAAACTGTTTTTT
CASSIQMGPNEKLFF
>TRBV20-1|TRBJ2-1|few|-
TGCAGTGCTAGAGGCATAAAACAGGGCAATGAGCAGTTCTTC
CSARGIKQGNEQFF
>TRBV4-2|TRBJ2-1|many|-
TGTGCCAGCAGCCACGTAGGACAGCTCTCCTACAATGAGCAGTTCTTC
CASSHVGQLSYNEQFF
>TRBV27|TRBJ2-7|-|-
TGTGCCAGCAGCCAGGGGGGGTTTTGGTACTTC
CASSQGGFWYF
>TRBV20-1|TRBJ2-3|-|TRBD2
TGCAGTGCTGGAGTTGAAAGACTAGCGGGGGGGTCGGCTACGCAGTATTTT
CSAGVERLAGGSATQYF
>TRBV20-1|TRBJ1-3|-|TRBD1
TGCAGTGCTCGTGGACAGGCTGGAAACACCATATATTTT
CSARGQAGNTIYF
>TRBV21-1|TRBJ1-1|many|-
TGTGCCAGCAGCAAAGCGGGACGGGGGATTGAAGCTTTCTTT
CASSKAGRGIEAFF
>TRBV7-9|TRBJ2-4|many|TRBD1
TGTGCCAGCAGCTCATCGGACAGGGGACCCAAAAACATTCAGTACTTC
CASSSSDRGPKNIQYF
>TRBV7-9|TRBJ2-7|-|TRBD2
TGTGCCAGCAGCTTAATGCGCGGGGGGGCCTACGAGCAGTACTTC
CASSLMRGGAYEQYF
>TRBV28|TRBJ1-5|many|-
TGTGCCAGCACGTTCGGTACAGGGAGCAATCAGCCCCAGCATTTT
CASTFGTGSNQPQHF
>TRBV6-6|TRBJ2-2|many|-
TGTGCCAGCTCCTCTGGCTGGGACGGAAACACCGGGGAGCTGTTTTTT
CASSSGWDGNTGELFF
>TRBV12-3/TRBV12-4|TRBJ2-2|-|-
TGTGCCAGCAGTCAGCCGGCCGGGGAGCTGTTTTTT
CASSQPAGELFF
>TRBV20-1|TRBJ2-2|many|-
TGCAGTGCTAGTAACCCAGGATCGAACACCGGGGAGCTGTTTTTT
CSASNPGSNTGELFF